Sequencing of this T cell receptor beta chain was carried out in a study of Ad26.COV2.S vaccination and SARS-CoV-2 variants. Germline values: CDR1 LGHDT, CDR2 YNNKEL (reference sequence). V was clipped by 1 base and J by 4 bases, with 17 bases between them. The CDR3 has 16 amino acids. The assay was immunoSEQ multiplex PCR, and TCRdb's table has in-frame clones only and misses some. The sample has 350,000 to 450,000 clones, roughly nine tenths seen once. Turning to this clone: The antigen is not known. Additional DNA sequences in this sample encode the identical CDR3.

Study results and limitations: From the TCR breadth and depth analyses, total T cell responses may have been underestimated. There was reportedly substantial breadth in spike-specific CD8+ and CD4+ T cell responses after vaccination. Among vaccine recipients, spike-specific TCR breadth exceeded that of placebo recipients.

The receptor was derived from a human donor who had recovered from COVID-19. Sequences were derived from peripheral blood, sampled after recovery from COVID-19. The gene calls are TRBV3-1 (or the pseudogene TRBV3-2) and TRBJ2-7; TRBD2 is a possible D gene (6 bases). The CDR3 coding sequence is TGTGCCAGCAGCCAAGTCGCGGGGAGGTCCTCTTACGAGCAGTACTTC. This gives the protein CASSQVAGRSSYEQYF.